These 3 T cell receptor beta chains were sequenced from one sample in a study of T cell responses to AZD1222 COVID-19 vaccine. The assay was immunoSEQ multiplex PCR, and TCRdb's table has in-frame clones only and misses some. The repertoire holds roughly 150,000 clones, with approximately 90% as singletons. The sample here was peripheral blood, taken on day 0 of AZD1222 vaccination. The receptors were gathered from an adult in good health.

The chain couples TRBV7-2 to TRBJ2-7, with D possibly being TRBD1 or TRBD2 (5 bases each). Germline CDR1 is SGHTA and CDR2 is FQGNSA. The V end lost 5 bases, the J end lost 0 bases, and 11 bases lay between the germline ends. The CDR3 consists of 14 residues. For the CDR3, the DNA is TGTGCCAGCAGCCCCGGGGACCACTCCTACGAGCAGTACTTC. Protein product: CASSPGDHSYEQYF. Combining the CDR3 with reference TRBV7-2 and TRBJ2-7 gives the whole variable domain GAGVSQSPSNKVTEKGKDVELRCDPISGHTALYWYRQSLGQGLEFLIYFQGNSAPDKSGLPSDRFSAERTGGSVSTLTIQRTQQEDSAVYLCASSPGDHSYEQYFGPGTRLTVT.

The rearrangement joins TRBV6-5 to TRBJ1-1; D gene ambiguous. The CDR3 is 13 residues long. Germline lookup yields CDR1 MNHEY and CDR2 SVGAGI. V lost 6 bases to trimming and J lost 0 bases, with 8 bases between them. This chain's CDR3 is CASSHSVNTEAFF. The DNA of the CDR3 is TGTGCCAGCAGCCACTCAGTGAACACTGAAGCTTTCTTT.

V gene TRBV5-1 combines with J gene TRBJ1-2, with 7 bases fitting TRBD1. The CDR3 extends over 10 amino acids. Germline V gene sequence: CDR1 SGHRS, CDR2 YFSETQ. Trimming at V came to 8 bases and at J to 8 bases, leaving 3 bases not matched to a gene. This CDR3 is CASDRVGYTF. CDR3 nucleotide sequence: TGCGCCAGTGACAGGGTAGGCTACACCTTC.